The T cell receptor beta chain described here comes from a study of T-cell reconstitution after alpha-beta-depleted transplantation in children (TCRdb year 2016). About the investigation overall: Using TCR repertoire profiling, the study quantitatively followed how T-cell immune reconstitution unfolded in children after TCRalphabeta/CD19-depleted allogeneic hematopoietic cell transplantation. What the study reported, not specific to this receptor: Hyperexpanded clone frequencies declined over subsequent months; after one year, T-cell counts and TCRbeta diversity were mostly attributed to newly produced T cells. The apparently early alphabetaT-cell count recovery about two months after transplant was reportedly dependent on only several hundred rapidly expanded clones derived from non-depleted graft cells. In some patients, high TCRbeta diversity at day 60 was attributed to recipient T cells and intrathymic progenitors that had survived conditioning.

Libraries were built with PCR. TCRdb shows the sequencer as Illumina HiSeq 2500. TCR library preparation used molecular barcoding, with unique molecular identifiers applied to normalize quantification of the TCRbeta repertoire. TCRdb applied fastp at Q25 and MiXCR to the public reads, then kept only in-frame beta chains. Every CDR3 protein is listed once, alongside the most common genes and DNA of its rows. The sample profile shows about 32,000 distinct CDR3 sequences; around 7% of them were found once. More than 25% of the sample rests with the top ten. This clonotype was detected only a few times. The target of this receptor is not known. No base quality information exists; no much larger clone differs at one position. Trimming removed 1 base from V and 6 bases from J, leaving 12 bases between the germline ends. The CDR3 sequence holds 14 residues, the cysteine and phenylalanine included. Solely the CDR3 DNA is kept, with 42 bases framed from the first base. From a lookup of the germline V gene (reference sequence), CDR1 and CDR2 are LNHNV and YYDKDF.

This specimen's time point label, per the study, means: day 60 (about 2 months) after transplantation. The treatment or condition label, read with the paper, signifies: allogeneic hematopoietic cell transplantation with graft depleted of TCRalphabeta T cells and CD19 B cells. The transplant recipients were children given TCRalphabeta/CD19-depleted allogeneic hematopoietic cell grafts. The receptor was derived from a child in the first two years of life who had a stem cell transplant for acute myeloid leukemia, so the T cells may come from the graft donor. This chain is built from TRBV15 and TRBJ1-2, with the D gene uncertain. The source material was peripheral blood, sampled 60 days after TCRalphabeta/CD19-depleted stem cell transplant. The CDR3 region reads CATSRVSGMDGYTF. The sequence in DNA is TGTGCCACCAGCAGAGTTTCGGGAATGGATGGCTACACCTTC.